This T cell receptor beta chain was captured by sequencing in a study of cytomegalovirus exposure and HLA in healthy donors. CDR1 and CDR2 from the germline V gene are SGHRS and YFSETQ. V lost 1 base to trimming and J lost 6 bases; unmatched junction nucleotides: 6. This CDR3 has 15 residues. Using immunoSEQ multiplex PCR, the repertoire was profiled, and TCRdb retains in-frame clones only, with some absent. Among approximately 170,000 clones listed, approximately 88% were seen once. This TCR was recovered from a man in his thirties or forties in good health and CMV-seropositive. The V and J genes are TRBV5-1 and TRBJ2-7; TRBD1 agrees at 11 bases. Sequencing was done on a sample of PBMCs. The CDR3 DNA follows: TGCGCCAGCAGCTTGCACGGACAGGGGGCGGCCGAGCAGTACTTC. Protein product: CASSLHGQGAAEQYF.